This section outlines one TCR beta chain sequence together with its context. Trimming took off 0 bases at V and 4 bases at J, with 8 bases between the two ends. The CDR3 is 13 residues long. Germline loops: CDR1 SGHRS, CDR2 YFSETQ. The data were produced by immunoSEQ multiplex PCR, yet TCRdb's version contains in-frame clones alone and is incomplete. The repertoire holds around 140,000 clones, approximately 84% seen once, with less than 2% in the top ten. These data come from a study of blood T cell repertoires in COVID-19. Looking at the study overall: COVID-19 samples, acute and convalescent, were from the United States, Italy and Spain.

The source is a woman aged 60-75 years with acute or convalescent COVID-19. The rearrangement uses TRBV5-1 and TRBJ2-7, with D possibly TRBD1 on 5 matching bases. The sequenced sample was peripheral blood. CDR3 region: CASSLEGLYEQYF. The CDR3 nucleotides read TGCGCCAGCAGCTTGGAGGGGCTTTACGAGCAGTACTTC.